The following is a T cell receptor (beta chain) sequence with its context. The data stem from a study of control samples from healthy donors and cancer patients. The method was immunoSEQ multiplex PCR; TCRdb's version includes in-frame clones alone and lacks a portion of them. The table has around 120,000 clones, 80% to 90% seen once. The CDR3 runs 14 residues. The germline V and J ends were trimmed by 3 bases and 0 bases, with 8 bases remaining between them. Germline V gene sequence: CDR1 LNHDA, CDR2 SQIVND (reference sequence). The chain combines TRBV19 with TRBJ1-1, with D uncertain. Source material: blood. This TCR was recovered from a middle-aged man in good health. The CDR3 sequence: CASSMGGLNTEAFF. The CDR3 DNA is TGTGCCAGTAGTATGGGCGGCCTGAACACTGAAGCTTTCTTT.